This T cell receptor (beta chain) was documented in a study of blood T cell repertoires in COVID-19. Study summary: COVID-19 samples from acute and convalescent phases originated in the United States, Italy and Spain. The cDNA or gDNA used as material had been derived from T cells, B-cell-depleted T cells, or PBMCs.

The germline V gene encodes CDR1 MNHNS and CDR2 SASEGT. This CDR3 is built from 15 residues. The V and J ends lost 3 bases and 4 bases, in that order; junction bases with no gene match: 8. The authors' processing: Amplified reference gene primers provided the basis for estimating nucleated cell counts. Method: immunoSEQ multiplex PCR; TCRdb's copy keeps in-frame clones and lacks some. V and J calls plus clone size are reproduced from that table; the DNA served to infer D and trimming. The table has about 39,000 clones, approximately 81% seen once. The chain couples TRBV6-1 to TRBJ2-7, with 8 bases fitting TRBD1. This receptor was identified in a man aged 55 to 69 in a cohort sampled during active COVID-19. The sequencing sample was made of peripheral blood. The CDR3 DNA is TGTGCCAGCAGTGACCAGGGGGCGGCCCGATACGAGCAGTACTTC. Translation gives CASSDQGAARYEQYF.